The next 21 T cell receptor beta chains were all read from a single sample in a study of identical twins. Using its own MiXCR run on the 5' RACE reads, TCRdb lists one record per CDR3 protein. The sample yields approximately 210,000 distinct CDR3 sequences, around 10% seen once. Material: memory (CD45RO+) T cells sorted from blood. These receptors originate from a woman between 18 and 29 years old in good health.

The chain uses TRBV5-1 and TRBJ2-6; D is possibly TRBD2 (6 bases). Trimming cost V 4 bases and J 0 bases, with 14 bases left between them. The CDR3 contains 17 residues. CDR1 is SGHRS and CDR2 is YFSETQ in the germline V gene. In DNA form, the CDR3 reads TGCGCCAGCAGCCCGGGACTCCGGAGCTCTGGGGCCAACGTCCTGACTTTC. It translates to CASSPGLRSSGANVLTF. Full variable domain (outside the CDR3, taken from reference TRBV5-1 and TRBJ2-6): KAGVTQTPRYLIKTRGQQVTLSCSPISGHRSVSWYQQTPGQGLQFLFEYFSETQRNKGNFPGRFSGRQFSNSRSEMNVSTLELGDSALYLCASSPGLRSSGANVLTFGAGSRLTVL.

This clonotype was found a few times. The rearrangement links TRBV5-1 to TRBJ2-6, with D uncertain. This CDR3 is 17 amino acids long. Germline V gene sequence: CDR1 SGHRS, CDR2 YFSETQ. Deletions cut 6 bases from V and 4 bases from J, with 20 bases between. The CDR3 sequence: CASTFRPDLTGANVLTF. In nucleotides, the CDR3 is TGCGCCAGCACCTTCAGACCAGACCTCACCGGGGCCAACGTCCTGACTTTC.

The chain combines TRBV12-3 or TRBV12-4 with TRBJ1-1; a possible D gene is TRBD1 (5 bases). V was pared by 3 bases and J by 3 bases, with 8 bases between. The CDR3 has 13 residues. CDR3 amino acids: CASSFLQDTEAFF. The CDR3 DNA sequence: TGTGCCAGCAGTTTTTTACAGGACACTGAAGCTTTCTTT.

Written as DNA, the CDR3 is TGTGCCAGCAGTTACGGGACAGGGTATGACAATGAGCAGTTCTTC. Its protein product is CASSYGTGYDNEQFF. The J gene is TRBJ2-1, the V gene TRBV6-5; 9 bases line up with TRBD1. J lost 5 bases, V lost 2 bases, and 4 bases had no gene match. Looked up from germline, CDR1 is MNHEY and CDR2 is SVGAGI. This CDR3 contains 15 residues.

This clonotype was detected a few times. This sequence joins TRBV7-8 and TRBJ1-2; 10 positions agree with TRBD1. Looked up from germline, CDR1 is SGHVS and CDR2 is FQNEAQ. The CDR3 spans 14 residues. Unmatched junction bases numbered 3, after V lost 4 bases and J lost 4 bases. CDR3 sequence (DNA): TGTGCCAGCAGCTCGGGACAGGGGCTCTATGGCTACACCTTC. It encodes CASSSGQGLYGYTF.

A few counts support this clonotype. The chain is built from TRBV2 and TRBJ1-2, with a tentative D call TRBD1 (5 bases). V was cut by 7 bases and J by 2 bases, with 14 bases left in between. There are 14 residues in the CDR3. Germline V gene data show CDR1 as SNHLY and CDR2 as FYNNEI. CDR3 sequence: CASNRDGANYGYTF. The DNA of the CDR3 is TGTGCCAGCAATCGGGACGGGGCGAACTATGGCTACACCTTC.

This chain connects TRBV20-1 to TRBJ2-3; possible D gene TRBD2, 7 bases. The V end lost 8 bases, the J end lost 5 bases, and 17 bases lay between the germline ends. Germline V gene sequence: CDR1 DFQATT, CDR2 SNEGSKA (reference sequence). This CDR3 is 13 amino acids long. This chain's CDR3 is CSTPGRGIDTQYF. DNA of the CDR3: TGCAGTACCCCAGGGAGGGGGATAGATACGCAGTATTTT.

The chain employs TRBV20-1 and TRBJ1-1, with D uncertain. The CDR3 has 12 amino acids. Trimming stripped 3 bases from V and 0 bases from J, with 5 bases between. Germline-derived CDR1 and CDR2 are DFQATT and SNEGSKA (reference sequence). CDR3 sequence reads: CSARKVNTEAFF. CDR3 in DNA: TGCAGTGCTAGGAAAGTGAACACTGAAGCTTTCTTT.

This clonotype showed up just a few times. The J gene is TRBJ1-1, the V gene TRBV20-1; TRBD1 matches at 9 bases. Germline CDR1 is DFQATT and CDR2 is SNEGSKA (reference sequence). J was trimmed by 5 bases and V by 1 base; bases with no gene match: 8. The CDR3 is made up of 15 amino acids. CDR3 in amino acids: CSARGGGQGTTEAFF. The DNA of the CDR3 is TGCAGTGCTAGAGGGGGGGGACAGGGTACAACTGAAGCTTTCTTT.

This clonotype showed up just a few times. The V and J genes are TRBV3-1 and TRBJ1-6, with D hard to call. CDR1 is LGHDT, CDR2 YNNKEL, per germline (reference sequence). Trimming took 0 bases from V and 0 from J, leaving 9 bases between them. The CDR3 spans 17 residues. The CDR3 loop reads CASSQDYRFSYNSPLHF. The CDR3 DNA reads TGTGCCAGCAGCCAAGATTACCGGTTCTCCTATAATTCACCCCTCCACTTT. Filled out from reference TRBV3-1 and TRBJ1-6, the complete variable domain reads DTAVSQTPKYLVTQMGNDKSIKCEQNLGHDTMYWYKQDSKKFLKIMFSYNNKELIINETVPNRFSPKSPDKAHLNLHINSLELGDSAVYFCASSQDYRFSYNSPLHFGNGTRLTVT.

The rearrangement uses TRBV20-1 and TRBJ2-7, with 8 nucleotides matching TRBD2. After removal of 2 bases from V and 3 bases from J, the junction contained 9 bases not matched to a gene. Germline loops: CDR1 DFQATT, CDR2 SNEGSKA (reference sequence). This CDR3 contains 15 residues. The CDR3 loop is CSARRTSGPFYEQYF. The CDR3 DNA reads as TGCAGTGCTAGACGTACTAGCGGACCTTTCTACGAGCAGTACTTC.

This chain uses TRBV12-3 or TRBV12-4 with TRBJ2-1, with D perhaps TRBD1 or TRBD2 (5 bases each). The CDR3 extends over 12 amino acids. V was cut by 6 bases and J by 9 bases, with 12 bases left in between. The CDR3 loop is CASSSLGTEQFF. CDR3 bases: TGTGCCAGCAGCTCCCTGGGGACTGAGCAGTTCTTC.

The V gene is TRBV18, the J gene TRBJ2-6; TRBD1 agrees at 8 bases. CDR1 and CDR2 from the germline V gene are KGHSH and LQKENI. Unmatched junction bases numbered 3, after V lost 2 bases and J lost 0 bases. The CDR3 totals 17 residues. The CDR3 DNA is TGTGCCAGCTCACCAACGACAGGGGCCTCTGGGGCCAACGTCCTGACTTTC. Its translation: CASSPTTGASGANVLTF.

This clonotype was seen more than once but under ten times. V is TRBV7-8 and J is TRBJ2-1; D gene ambiguous. The CDR3 extends over 13 amino acids. Trimming took 1 base from V and 7 from J, leaving 8 bases between them. Germline loops: CDR1 SGHVS, CDR2 FQNEAQ. As DNA, the CDR3 is TGTGCCAGCAGCTTAGGCCAGCCTAATGAGCAGTTCTTC. Protein product: CASSLGQPNEQFF.

This clonotype was counted between two and nine times. The chain carries TRBV5-1 and TRBJ2-7, with D tentatively TRBD1 (5 bases). Trimming pared 4 bases from V and 5 bases from J, leaving 16 bases between. This CDR3 is 14 amino acids long. Germline CDR1 and CDR2: SGHRS and YFSETQ. The CDR3 DNA reads TGCGCCAGCAGCCAGGACACTGTCTTGGACGAGCAGTACTTC. It is translated as CASSQDTVLDEQYF. The variable domain in full, completed from reference TRBV5-1 and TRBJ2-7, reads KAGVTQTPRYLIKTRGQQVTLSCSPISGHRSVSWYQQTPGQGLQFLFEYFSETQRNKGNFPGRFSGRQFSNSRSEMNVSTLELGDSALYLCASSQDTVLDEQYFGPGTRLTVT.

This clonotype was detected ten times or more. This chain uses TRBV7-2 with TRBJ2-1; 11 bases map to TRBD1. Germline V gene data show CDR1 as SGHTA and CDR2 as FQGNSA. This CDR3 spans 17 amino acids. V lost 5 bases and J lost 3; bases outside the gene matches: 9. The DNA of the CDR3 is TGTGCCAGCAGCGCCCGAGTCGGGACAGGGGGCTACAATGAGCAGTTCTTC. Translated, it gives CASSARVGTGGYNEQFF.

V and J are TRBV6-5 and TRBJ2-7; 8 bases match TRBD1. With 2 bases clipped from V and 8 bases from J, the junction kept 14 bases outside the gene matches. This CDR3 has 16 amino acids. Germline V gives CDR1 MNHEY, CDR2 SVGAGI. The CDR3 loop is CASSYPSTGEIRKQYF. The CDR3 DNA follows: TGTGCCAGCAGTTACCCCTCGACAGGGGAAATTAGGAAGCAGTACTTC.

This clonotype appeared many times. The chain employs TRBV27 and TRBJ2-5; D is possibly TRBD1 (5 bases). V was shortened by 6 bases and J by 4 bases, with 6 bases between the two germline ends. Germline V gives CDR1 MNHEY, CDR2 SMNVEV (reference sequence). The length of the CDR3 is 11 residues. CDR3 loop: CASRGLETQYF. The CDR3 coding sequence is TGTGCCAGCAGGGGGCTAGAGACCCAGTACTTC.

This clonotype was seen a handful of times. The chain links TRBV29-1 to TRBJ1-1; D not resolved. The CDR3 totals 13 residues. Germline CDR1 reads SQVTM; CDR2 reads ANQGSEA. The V end lost 4 bases, the J end lost 0 bases, and 9 bases lay between the germline ends. The CDR3 DNA follows: TGCAGCGTTGGGGGAGTCATGAACACTGAAGCTTTCTTT. Its protein is CSVGGVMNTEAFF.

This clonotype was counted many times. J is TRBJ2-7 and V is TRBV12-3 or TRBV12-4, with D tentatively TRBD1 (5 bases). Trimming removed 3 bases from V and 2 bases from J, with 14 bases in between. The CDR3 covers 15 residues. The CDR3 here is CASSFRQGGTYEQYF. In nucleotides, the CDR3 is TGTGCCAGCAGTTTCCGGCAGGGTGGGACCTACGAGCAGTACTTC.

CDR3 in DNA: TGTGCCAGCAGCTTAGGCAGGTCAACCTACGAGCAGTACTTC. This encodes CASSLGRSTYEQYF. The chain has TRBV7-2 and TRBJ2-7, with D unresolved. The V end lost 1 base, the J end lost 2 bases, and 9 bases lay between the germline ends. CDR3 length: 14 amino acids. Per germline, CDR1 SGHTA and CDR2 FQGNSA. The variable domain in full, with the rest retrieved from reference TRBV7-2 and TRBJ2-7, is GAGVSQSPSNKVTEKGKDVELRCDPISGHTALYWYRQSLGQGLEFLIYFQGNSAPDKSGLPSDRFSAERTGGSVSTLTIQRTQQEDSAVYLCASSLGRSTYEQYFGPGTRLTVT.